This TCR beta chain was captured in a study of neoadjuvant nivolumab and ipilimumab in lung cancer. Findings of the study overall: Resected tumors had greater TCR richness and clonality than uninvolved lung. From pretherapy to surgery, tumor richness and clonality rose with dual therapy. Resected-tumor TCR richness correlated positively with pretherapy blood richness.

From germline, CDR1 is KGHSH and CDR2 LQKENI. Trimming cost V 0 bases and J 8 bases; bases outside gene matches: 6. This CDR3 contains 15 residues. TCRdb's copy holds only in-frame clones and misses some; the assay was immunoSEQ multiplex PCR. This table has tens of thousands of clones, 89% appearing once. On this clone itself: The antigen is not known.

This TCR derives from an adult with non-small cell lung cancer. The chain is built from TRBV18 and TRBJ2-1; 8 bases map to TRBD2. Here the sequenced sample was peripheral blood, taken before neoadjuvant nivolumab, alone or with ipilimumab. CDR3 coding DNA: TGTGCCAGCTCACCACCGACGGGAGGGCCCCATGAGCAGTTCTTC. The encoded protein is CASSPPTGGPHEQFF.